These T cell receptor beta chains were read from a single sample in a study of neurological immune-mediated disorders. MiXCR, run by TCRdb on the 5' RACE reads, gives a single entry per CDR3 protein. In the table there are 110,000 or so distinct CDR3 sequences, roughly 3.2% of which are singletons. Sample: PBMCs. The receptors originated from a woman aged 25-40 years with multiple sclerosis. The CDR3 runs from the conserved cysteine through the conserved F or W. D genes are given only for firm matches. A clone size is listed for some rows: how often the clone was seen (once, few, many), or a class if it is expanded.

many,TRBD2,TRBJ2-1,TRBV20-1,TGCAGTGCTAGCTGGACTAGCTTAGGCGAGCAGTTCTTC,CSASWTSLGEQFF
many,-,TRBJ1-4,TRBV4-3,TGCGCCAGCAGCCAAGCACGGGCAACTAATGAAAAACTGTTTTTT,CASSQARATNEKLFF
many,-,TRBJ2-2,TRBV5-1,TGCGCCAGCAGCCCTTCGAGTCGTCAAGGAACCGGGGAGCTGTTTTTT,CASSPSSRQGTGELFF
many,-,TRBJ1-6,TRBV12-3/TRBV12-4,TGTGCCAGCAGTTTGGACCTTAATTCACCCCTCCACTTT,CASSLDLNSPLHF
many,-,TRBJ1-5,TRBV20-1,TGCAGTGCTAGAGCCGGTGGGGGAGGCCAGCCCCAGCATTTT,CSARAGGGGQPQHF
many,-,TRBJ2-4,TRBV6-6,TGTGCCAGCAGTTACTCGTCCGGACAGACTATAGGCATTCAGTACTTC,CASSYSSGQTIGIQYF
-,-,TRBJ1-2,TRBV20-1,TGCAGTGTCCCCAGCGGTAGGGGTAACTATGGCTACACCTTC,CSVPSGRGNYGYTF
-,-,TRBJ1-1,TRBV12-3/TRBV12-4,TGTGCCAGCAGTTTAGCGGGAGGGAACACTAAAGCTTTCTTT,CASSLAGGNTKAFF
many,-,TRBJ2-2,TRBV5-1,TGCGCCAGCAGCTTGATAGCCGGCAGTAACACCGGGGAGCTGTTTTTT,CASSLIAGSNTGELFF
many,TRBD1,TRBJ2-7,TRBV20-1,TGCAGTGCCTCGGCCCCGGGACAGGGGGCGATGGAGCAGTACTTC,CSASAPGQGAMEQYF
many,-,TRBJ2-3,TRBV5-1,TGCGCCAGCGGCACTAGCACAGATACGCAGTATTTT,CASGTSTDTQYF
many,TRBD1,TRBJ1-5,TRBV12-3/TRBV12-4,TGTGCCAGCAGACTAGGACAGGGAGGTCAGCCCCAGCATTTT,CASRLGQGGQPQHF
few,-,TRBJ2-5,TRBV20-1,TGCAGTGCTTGGGGGCCCGACTTGGGAAAGGAGACCCAGTACTTC,CSAWGPDLGKETQYF
many,TRBD1,TRBJ1-1,TRBV5-6,TGTGCCAGCAGCCTGGGACAGGGTCGCAACACTGAAGCTTTCTTT,CASSLGQGRNTEAFF
many,-,TRBJ2-3,TRBV7-9,TGTGCCAGCAGCTCGATAGGGGGGCAAGATACGCAGTATTTT,CASSSIGGQDTQYF
-,-,TRBJ2-1,TRBV5-1,TGCGCCAACAGCTTGGCGTATGAGCAGTTCTTC,CANSLAYEQFF
many,-,TRBJ2-7,TRBV4-1,TGCGCCAGCAGCCAAGAACCGTACTACGAGCAGTACTTC,CASSQEPYYEQYF
many,-,TRBJ1-1,TRBV5-1,TGCGCCAGCAGCTTGGAGGCCCTGGGGATGAACACTGAAGCTTTCTTT,CASSLEALGMNTEAFF
many,-,TRBJ1-4,TRBV6-6,TGTGCCAGCAGTTACGCAGGGGACCGTGAAAAACTGTTTTTT,CASSYAGDREKLFF
many,TRBD1,TRBJ1-1,TRBV20-1,TGCAGTGCTAGGAAGCCCGGGACAGACACTGAAGCTTTCTTT,CSARKPGTDTEAFF
many,TRBD1,TRBJ1-2,TRBV20-1,TGCAGTGCTGGGACAGGGCCACGGGGCTACACCTTC,CSAGTGPRGYTF
many,-,TRBJ2-3,TRBV21-1,TGTGCCAGCGTCGGATTGCTGGGAGATACGCAGTATTTT,CASVGLLGDTQYF
many,-,TRBJ2-4,TRBV5-6,TGTGCCAGCAGCTCCATGGGCAGGTTCAACATTCAGTACTTC,CASSSMGRFNIQYF
many,-,TRBJ2-1,TRBV11-3,TGTGCCAGCAGCTTAAATGAGCAGTTCTTC,CASSLNEQFF
many,-,TRBJ2-5,TRBV29-1,TGCAGCGTTGAGCAGGGAGGGGGAGAGACCCAGTACTTC,CSVEQGGGETQYF
many,-,TRBJ2-7,TRBV6-5,TGTGCCAGCAGTCTAGCCATCGGGACGGGCTCCTACGAGCAGTACTTC,CASSLAIGTGSYEQYF
many,-,TRBJ2-7,TRBV5-5,TGTGCCAGCAGCCAATGGGGGGCCACCTACGAGCAGTACTTC,CASSQWGATYEQYF
many,-,TRBJ2-2,TRBV5-1,TGCGCCAGCAGCTTGGGGACAGCCACCGGGGAGCTGTTTTTT,CASSLGTATGELFF
many,-,TRBJ2-3,TRBV5-1,TGCGCCAGCAGCGGAGGGGCGCGAAGCACAGATACGCAGTATTTT,CASSGGARSTDTQYF
many,-,TRBJ1-5,TRBV18,TGTGCCAGCTCACCACCGGGGACACATAGCAATCAGCCCCAGCATTTT,CASSPPGTHSNQPQHF